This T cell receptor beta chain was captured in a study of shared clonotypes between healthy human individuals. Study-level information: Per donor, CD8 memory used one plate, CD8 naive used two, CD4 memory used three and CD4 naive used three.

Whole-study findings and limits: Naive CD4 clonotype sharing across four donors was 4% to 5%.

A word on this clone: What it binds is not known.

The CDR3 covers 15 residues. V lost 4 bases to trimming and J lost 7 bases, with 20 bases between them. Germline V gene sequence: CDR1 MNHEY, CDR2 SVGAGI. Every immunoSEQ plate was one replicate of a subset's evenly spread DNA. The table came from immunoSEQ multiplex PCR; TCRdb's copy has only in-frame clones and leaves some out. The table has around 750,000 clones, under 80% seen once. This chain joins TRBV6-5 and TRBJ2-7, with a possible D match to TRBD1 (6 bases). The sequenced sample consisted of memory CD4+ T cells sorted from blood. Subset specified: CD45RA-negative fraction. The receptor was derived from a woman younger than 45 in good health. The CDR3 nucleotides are TGTGCCAGCAGTTCCGGACAGTCGGCCTGGCTAGAGCAGTACTTC. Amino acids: CASSSGQSAWLEQYF.